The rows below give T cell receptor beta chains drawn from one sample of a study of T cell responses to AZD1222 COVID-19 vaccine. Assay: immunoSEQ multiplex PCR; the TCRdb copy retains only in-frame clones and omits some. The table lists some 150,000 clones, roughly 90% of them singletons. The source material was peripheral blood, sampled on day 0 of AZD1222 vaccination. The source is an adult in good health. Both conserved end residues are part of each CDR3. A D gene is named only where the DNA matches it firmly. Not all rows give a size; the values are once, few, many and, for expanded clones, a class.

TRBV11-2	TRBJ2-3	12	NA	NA	TGTGCCAGCAGCTTAGATAGGAGGGAGCAGTATTTT	CASSLDRREQYF
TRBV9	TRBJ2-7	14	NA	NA	TGTGCCAGCAGGGTACCCCTCCCCGCTCGCGAGCAGTACTTC	CASRVPLPAREQYF
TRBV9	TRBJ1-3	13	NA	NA	TGTGCCAGCAGCGTAGCTTACGGGAACACCATATATTTT	CASSVAYGNTIYF
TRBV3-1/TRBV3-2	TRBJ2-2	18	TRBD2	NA	TGTGCCAGCAGCCGCCCCCTAGGCGGGGGGGGCTCCACCGGGGAGCTGTTTTTT	CASSRPLGGGGSTGELFF
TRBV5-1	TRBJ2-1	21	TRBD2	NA	TGCGCCAGCAGCTTGGCTCCCCCCCGCGGGAGGCCACCTACCTCCTACAATGAGCAGTTCTTC	CASSLAPPRGRPPTSYNEQFF
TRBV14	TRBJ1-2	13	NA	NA	TGTGCCAGCAGCCAAGATTTGGACTATGGCTACACCTTC	CASSQDLDYGYTF
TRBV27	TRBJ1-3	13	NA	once	TGTGCCAGCAGTTTATCGGCTGGAAACACCATATATTTT	CASSLSAGNTIYF
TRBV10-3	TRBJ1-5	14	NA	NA	TGTGCCATCAGTGAGTCACAGGGAGGTCAGCCCCAGCATTTT	CAISESQGGQPQHF
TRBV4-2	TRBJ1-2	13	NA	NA	TGTGCCAGCAGCCAAGTAGGCAACTATGGCTACACCTTC	CASSQVGNYGYTF
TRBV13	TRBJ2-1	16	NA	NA	TGTGCCAGCAGCTTAGGTTGGGCAGGGGCGCCCAATGAGCAGTTCTTC	CASSLGWAGAPNEQFF
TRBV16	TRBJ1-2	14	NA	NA	TGTGCCAGCAGCCAACAGACCTCAAACTATGGCTACACCTTC	CASSQQTSNYGYTF
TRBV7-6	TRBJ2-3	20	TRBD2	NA	TGTGCCAGCAGCTCCCGAATACTAGCGGGAGGGACGACTAGCACAGATACGCAGTATTTT	CASSSRILAGGTTSTDTQYF
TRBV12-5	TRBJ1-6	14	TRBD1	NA	TGTGCTAGTGGTGTATTGGACAGGGACTCACCCCTCCACTTT	CASGVLDRDSPLHF
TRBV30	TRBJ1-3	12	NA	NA	TGTGCCTGGTCCTTATTGGGAAACACCATATATTTT	CAWSLLGNTIYF
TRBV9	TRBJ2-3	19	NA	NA	TGTGCCAGCAGCACACGGGGGGCTAGCGGACGAGATAGGACAGATACGCAGTATTTT	CASSTRGASGRDRTDTQYF
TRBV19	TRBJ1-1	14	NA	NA	TGTGCCAGTAGTATAGGTCTTAGGGAGACTGAAGCTTTCTTT	CASSIGLRETEAFF
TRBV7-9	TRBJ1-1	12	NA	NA	TGTGCCAGCAGCAGTGTTGGTGTTGAAGCTTTCTTT	CASSSVGVEAFF
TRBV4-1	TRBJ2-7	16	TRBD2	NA	TGCGCCAGCAGCCCCGGACTAGCGGGTCCGTCCTACGAGCAGTACTTC	CASSPGLAGPSYEQYF
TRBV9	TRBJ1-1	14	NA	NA	TGTGCCAGCAGCGTAACTACAGGGAACACTGAAGCTTTCTTT	CASSVTTGNTEAFF
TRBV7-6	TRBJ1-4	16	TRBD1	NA	TGTGCCAGCACGGGACAGGGGGTTACAACTAATGAAAAACTGTTTTTT	CASTGQGVTTNEKLFF
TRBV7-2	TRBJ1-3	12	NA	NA	TGTGCCAGCAGCCCGGAGAGAAACACCATATATTTT	CASSPERNTIYF
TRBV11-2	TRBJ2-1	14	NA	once	TGTGCCAGCAGCTTACACGACAGTTACAATGAGCAGTTCTTC	CASSLHDSYNEQFF
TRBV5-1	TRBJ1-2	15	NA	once	TGCGCCAGCAGCTTGGGACAGCCAAGGTTCTATGGCTACACCTTC	CASSLGQPRFYGYTF
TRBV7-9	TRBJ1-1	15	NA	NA	TGTGCCAGCAGCTTAGGTGATCCCAGGGGCACTGAAGCTTTCTTT	CASSLGDPRGTEAFF
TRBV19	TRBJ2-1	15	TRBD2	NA	TGTGCCAGTAGCCCCTGGCGGGAGGGGAGGAATGAGCAGTTCTTC	CASSPWREGRNEQFF
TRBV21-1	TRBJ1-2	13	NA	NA	TGTGCCAGCAGCAAAAAGGGGGGCCATGGCTACACCTTC	CASSKKGGHGYTF
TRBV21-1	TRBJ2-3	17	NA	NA	TGTGCCAGCAGCCTCACTAGCGGGAGGGGAGGCACAGATACGCAGTATTTT	CASSLTSGRGGTDTQYF
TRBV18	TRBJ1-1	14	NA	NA	TGTGCCAGCTCACGAGGCAGGGCCCCCACTGAAGCTTTCTTT	CASSRGRAPTEAFF
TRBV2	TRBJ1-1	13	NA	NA	TGTGCCAGCACCCTTGGGAAGAGCACTGAAGCTTTCTTT	CASTLGKSTEAFF
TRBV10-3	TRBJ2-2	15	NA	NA	TGTGCCATCAGGCGGGGCTGGCTAGCTTACGGGGAGCTGTTTTTT	CAIRRGWLAYGELFF
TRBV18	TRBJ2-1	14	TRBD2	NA	TGTGCCAGCTCACCGATGAGGACTAGCGATGAGCAGTTCTTC	CASSPMRTSDEQFF
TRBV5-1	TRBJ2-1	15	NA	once	TGCGCCAGCAGCTTAACGGGACGGCCAATACACCGGGCGTTCTTC	CASSLTGRPIHRAFF
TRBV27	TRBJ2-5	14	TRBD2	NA	TGTGCCAGCAGTCTGCGGGAGGGCCGAGAGACCCAGTACTTC	CASSLREGRETQYF
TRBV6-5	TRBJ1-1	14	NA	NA	TGTGCCAGCAGCCTCGGGACATTGAACACTGAAGCTTTCTTT	CASSLGTLNTEAFF
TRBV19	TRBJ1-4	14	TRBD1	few	TGTGCCAGCCAGACGTCAGGGGGAGATGAAAAACTGTTTTTT	CASQTSGGDEKLFF
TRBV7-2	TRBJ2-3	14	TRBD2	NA	TGTGCCAGCACTAGCGGGATCCTCACAGATACGCAGTATTTT	CASTSGILTDTQYF
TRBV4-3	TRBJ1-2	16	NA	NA	TGCGCCAGCAGCCAAGATCCCACTTCAGCTAACTATGGCTACACCTTC	CASSQDPTSANYGYTF
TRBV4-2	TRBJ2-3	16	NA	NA	TGTGCCAGCAGCCCAATAGGGAGGTATGAGGCAGATACGCAGTATTTT	CASSPIGRYEADTQYF
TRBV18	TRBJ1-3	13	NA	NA	TGTGCCAGCTCACCACCGGGGGGAAACACCATATATTTT	CASSPPGGNTIYF
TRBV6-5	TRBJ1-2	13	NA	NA	TGTGCCAGCAGTTACCCGGGGAACTATGGCTACACCTTC	CASSYPGNYGYTF
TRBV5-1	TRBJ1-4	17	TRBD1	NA	TGCGCCAGCAGTCCATCACATACAGGGGGGAATAATGAAAAACTGTTTTTT	CASSPSHTGGNNEKLFF
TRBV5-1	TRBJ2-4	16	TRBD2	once	TGCGCCAGCAGCCCAACTAGCGGGAGAGCCAAAAACATTCAGTACTTC	CASSPTSGRAKNIQYF
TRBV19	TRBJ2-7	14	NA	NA	TGTGCCAGTAGTGCCACAATACAGGGAAACGAGCAGTACTTC	CASSATIQGNEQYF
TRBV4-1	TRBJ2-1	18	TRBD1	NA	TGCGCCAGCAGCCAAGATATAATAGGACAGGACATCTACAATGAGCAGTTCTTC	CASSQDIIGQDIYNEQFF
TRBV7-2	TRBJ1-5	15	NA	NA	TGTGCCAGCAGCTTAGGGGGGATAAGCAATCAGCCCCAGCATTTT	CASSLGGISNQPQHF
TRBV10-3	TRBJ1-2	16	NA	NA	TGTGCCATCAGTGAGGGGGCCCCTACTAATTATCACGGCTACACCTTC	CAISEGAPTNYHGYTF
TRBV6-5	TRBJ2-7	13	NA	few	TGTGCCAGCAGTTCGACTGAGCTGGACGAGCAGTACTTC	CASSSTELDEQYF
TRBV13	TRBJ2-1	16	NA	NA	TGTGCCAGCAGCTACCCCTCGACAGTCCTCTACAATGAGCAGTTCTTC	CASSYPSTVLYNEQFF
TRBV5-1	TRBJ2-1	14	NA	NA	TGCGCCAGCATAACAGGTTCACCCTACAATGAGCAGTTCTTC	CASITGSPYNEQFF
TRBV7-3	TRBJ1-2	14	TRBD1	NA	TGTGCCAGCAGCTTACAGGGACAGGGGACTGGCTACACCTTC	CASSLQGQGTGYTF